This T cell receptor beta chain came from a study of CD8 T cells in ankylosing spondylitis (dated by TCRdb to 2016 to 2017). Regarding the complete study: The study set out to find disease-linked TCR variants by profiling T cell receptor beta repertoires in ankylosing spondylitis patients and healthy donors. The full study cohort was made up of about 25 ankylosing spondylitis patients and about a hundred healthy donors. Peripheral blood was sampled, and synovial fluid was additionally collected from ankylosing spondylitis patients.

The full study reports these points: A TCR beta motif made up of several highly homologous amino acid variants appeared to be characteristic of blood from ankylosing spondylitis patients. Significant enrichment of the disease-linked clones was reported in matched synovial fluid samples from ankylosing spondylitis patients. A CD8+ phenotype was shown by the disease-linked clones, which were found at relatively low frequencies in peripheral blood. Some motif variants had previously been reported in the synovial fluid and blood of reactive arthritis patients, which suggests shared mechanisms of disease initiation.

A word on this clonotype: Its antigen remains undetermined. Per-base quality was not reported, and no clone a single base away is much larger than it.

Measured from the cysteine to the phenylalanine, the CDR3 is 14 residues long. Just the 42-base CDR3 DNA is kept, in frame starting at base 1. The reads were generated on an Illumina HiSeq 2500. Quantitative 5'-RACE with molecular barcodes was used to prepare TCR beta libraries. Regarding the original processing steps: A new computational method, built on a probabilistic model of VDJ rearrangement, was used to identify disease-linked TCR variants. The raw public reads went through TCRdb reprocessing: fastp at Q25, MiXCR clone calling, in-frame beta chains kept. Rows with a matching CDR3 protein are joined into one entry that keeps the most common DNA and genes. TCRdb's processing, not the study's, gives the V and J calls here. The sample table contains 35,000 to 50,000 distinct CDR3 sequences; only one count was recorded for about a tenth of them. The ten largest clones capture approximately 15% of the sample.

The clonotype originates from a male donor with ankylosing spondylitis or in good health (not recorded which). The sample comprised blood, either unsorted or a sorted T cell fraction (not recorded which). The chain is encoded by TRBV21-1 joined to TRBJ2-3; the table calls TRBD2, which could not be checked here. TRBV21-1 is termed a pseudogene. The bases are TGTGCCAGCAGTAGCGGGGAAAGCACAGATACGCAGTATTTT. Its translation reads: CASSSGESTDTQYF.